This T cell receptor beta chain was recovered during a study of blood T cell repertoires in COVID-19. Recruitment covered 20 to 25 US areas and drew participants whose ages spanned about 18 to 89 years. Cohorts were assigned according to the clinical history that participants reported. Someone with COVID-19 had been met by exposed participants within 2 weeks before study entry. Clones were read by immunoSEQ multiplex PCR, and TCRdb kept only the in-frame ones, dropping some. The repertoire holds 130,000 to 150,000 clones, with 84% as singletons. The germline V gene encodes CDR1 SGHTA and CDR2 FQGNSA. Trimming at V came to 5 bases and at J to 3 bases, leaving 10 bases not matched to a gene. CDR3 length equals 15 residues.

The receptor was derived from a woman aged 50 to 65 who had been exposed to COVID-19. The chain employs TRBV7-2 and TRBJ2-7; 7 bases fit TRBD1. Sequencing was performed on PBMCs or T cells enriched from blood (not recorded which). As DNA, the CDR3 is TGTGCCAGCAGCCTCTCGACAGGGACAGTCTACGAGCAGTACTTC. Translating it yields CASSLSTGTVYEQYF.